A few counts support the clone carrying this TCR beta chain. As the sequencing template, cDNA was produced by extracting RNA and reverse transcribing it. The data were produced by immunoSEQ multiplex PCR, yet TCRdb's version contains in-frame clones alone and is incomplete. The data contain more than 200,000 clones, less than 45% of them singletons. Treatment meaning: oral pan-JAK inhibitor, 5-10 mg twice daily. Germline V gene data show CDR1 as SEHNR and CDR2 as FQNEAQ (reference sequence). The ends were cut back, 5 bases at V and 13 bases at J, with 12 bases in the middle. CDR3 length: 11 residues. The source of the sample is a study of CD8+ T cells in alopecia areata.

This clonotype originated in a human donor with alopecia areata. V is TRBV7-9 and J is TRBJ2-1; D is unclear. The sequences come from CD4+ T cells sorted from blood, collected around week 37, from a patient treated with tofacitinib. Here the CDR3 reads CASSRAEIQFF. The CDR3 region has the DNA TGTGCCAGCAGCCGGGCCGAAATTCAGTTCTTC.